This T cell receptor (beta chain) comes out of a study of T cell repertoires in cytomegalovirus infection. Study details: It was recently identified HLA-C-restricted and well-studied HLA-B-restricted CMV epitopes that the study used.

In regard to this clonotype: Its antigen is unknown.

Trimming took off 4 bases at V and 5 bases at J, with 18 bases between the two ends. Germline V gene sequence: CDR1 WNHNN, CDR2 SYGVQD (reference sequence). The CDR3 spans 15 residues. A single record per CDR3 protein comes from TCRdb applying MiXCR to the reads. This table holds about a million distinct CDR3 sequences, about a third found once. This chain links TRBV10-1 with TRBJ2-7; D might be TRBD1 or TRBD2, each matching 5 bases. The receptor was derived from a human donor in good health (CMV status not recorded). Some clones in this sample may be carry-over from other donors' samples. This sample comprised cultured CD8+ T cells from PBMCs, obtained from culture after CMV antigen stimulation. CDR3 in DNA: TGCGCCAGCAGTGTACACTACCCCAGGGACCACGAGCAGTACGTC. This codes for CASSVHYPRDHEQYV.